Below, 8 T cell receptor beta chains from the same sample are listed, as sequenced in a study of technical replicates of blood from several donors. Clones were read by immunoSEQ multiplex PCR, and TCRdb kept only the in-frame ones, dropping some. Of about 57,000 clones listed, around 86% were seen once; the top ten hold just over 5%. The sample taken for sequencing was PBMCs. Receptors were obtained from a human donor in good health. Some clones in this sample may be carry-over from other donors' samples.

The CDR3 region is CSVEDEGTSVRNEQFF. The DNA for the CDR3 is TGCAGCGTTGAAGATGAAGGGACTAGCGTTCGCAATGAGCAGTTCTTC. This sequence joins TRBV29-1 and TRBJ2-1, with TRBD2 matching over 10 bases. With 0 bases clipped from V and 6 bases from J, the junction kept 8 bases outside the gene matches. The CDR3 has 16 amino acids. Germline CDR1 reads SQVTM; CDR2 reads ANQGSEA.

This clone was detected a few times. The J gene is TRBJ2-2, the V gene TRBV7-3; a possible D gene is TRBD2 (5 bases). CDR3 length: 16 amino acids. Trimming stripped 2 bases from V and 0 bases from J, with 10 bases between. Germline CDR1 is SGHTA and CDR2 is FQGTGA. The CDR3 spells CASSLLGVANTGELFF. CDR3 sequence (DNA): TGTGCCAGCAGCTTACTCGGGGTCGCGAACACCGGGGAGCTGTTTTTT.

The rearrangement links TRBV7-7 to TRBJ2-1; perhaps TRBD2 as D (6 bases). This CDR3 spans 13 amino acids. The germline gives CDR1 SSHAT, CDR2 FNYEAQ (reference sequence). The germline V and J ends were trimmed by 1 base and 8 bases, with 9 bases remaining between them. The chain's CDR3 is CASSLVRRDEQFF. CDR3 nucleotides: TGTGCCAGCAGCTTAGTACGGAGGGATGAGCAGTTCTTC.

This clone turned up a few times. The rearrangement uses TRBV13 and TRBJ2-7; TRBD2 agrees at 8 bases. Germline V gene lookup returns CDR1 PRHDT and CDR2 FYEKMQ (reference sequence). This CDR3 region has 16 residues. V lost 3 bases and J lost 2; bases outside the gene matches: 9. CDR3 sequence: CASSLGSAGGAYEQYF. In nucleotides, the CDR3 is TGTGCCAGCAGCTTGGGAAGTGCGGGAGGAGCCTACGAGCAGTACTTC.

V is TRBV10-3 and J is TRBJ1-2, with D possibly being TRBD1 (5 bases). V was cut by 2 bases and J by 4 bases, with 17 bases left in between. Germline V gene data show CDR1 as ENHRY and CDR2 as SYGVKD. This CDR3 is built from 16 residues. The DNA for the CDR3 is TGTGCCATCAGTGAGCGGGGGGGGATTAGTGGCTATGGCTACACCTTC. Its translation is CAISERGGISGYGYTF.

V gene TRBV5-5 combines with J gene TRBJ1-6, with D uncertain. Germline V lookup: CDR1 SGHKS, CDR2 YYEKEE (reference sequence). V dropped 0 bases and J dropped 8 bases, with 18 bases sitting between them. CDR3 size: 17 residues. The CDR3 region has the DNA TGTGCCAGCAGCTTGGCTTCGGGAAGATATGCTTATTCACCCCTCCACTTT. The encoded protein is CASSLASGRYAYSPLHF.

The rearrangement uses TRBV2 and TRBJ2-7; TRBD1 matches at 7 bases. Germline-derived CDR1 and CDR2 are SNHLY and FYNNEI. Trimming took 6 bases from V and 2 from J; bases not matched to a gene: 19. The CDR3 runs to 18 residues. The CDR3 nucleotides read TGTGCCAGCAGAGCTACCGCGTCGACAGGGCCTGAGACCTACGAGCAGTACTTC. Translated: CASRATASTGPETYEQYF.

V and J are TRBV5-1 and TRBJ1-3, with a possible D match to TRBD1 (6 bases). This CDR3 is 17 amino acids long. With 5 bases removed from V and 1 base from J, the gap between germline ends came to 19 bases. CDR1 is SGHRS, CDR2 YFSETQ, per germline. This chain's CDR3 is CASSVSGQPFSGNTIYF. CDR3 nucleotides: TGCGCCAGCAGTGTTTCTGGACAGCCTTTTTCTGGAAACACCATATATTTT.